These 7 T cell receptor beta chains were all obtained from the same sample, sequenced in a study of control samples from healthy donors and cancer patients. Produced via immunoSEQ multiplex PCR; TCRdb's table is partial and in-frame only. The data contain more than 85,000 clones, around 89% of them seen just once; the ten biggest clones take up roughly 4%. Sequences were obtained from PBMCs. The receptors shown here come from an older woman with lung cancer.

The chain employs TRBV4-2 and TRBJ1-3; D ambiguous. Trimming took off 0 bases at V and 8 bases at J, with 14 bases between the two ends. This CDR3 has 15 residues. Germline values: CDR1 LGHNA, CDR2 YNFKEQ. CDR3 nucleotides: TGTGCCAGCAGCCAAGATCCGGAGGGCGTAGACACCATATATTTT. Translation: CASSQDPEGVDTIYF.

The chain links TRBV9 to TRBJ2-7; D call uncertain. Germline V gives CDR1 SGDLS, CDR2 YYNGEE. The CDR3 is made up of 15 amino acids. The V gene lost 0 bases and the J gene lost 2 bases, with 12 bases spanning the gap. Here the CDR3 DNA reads TGTGCCAGCAGCGTAGGGGCCCTGGCGACCTACGAGCAGTACTTC. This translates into CASSVGALATYEQYF.

The CDR3 loop reads CASSDREESKGYTF. The CDR3 DNA reads TGCGCCAGCAGTGACAGGGAGGAATCGAAGGGCTACACCTTC. J is TRBJ1-2 and V is TRBV23-1; 7 nucleotides align to TRBD1. TRBV23-1 is known as an ORF, though its function is uncertain. The trim removed 5 bases at V and 8 bases at J, leaving 11 bases unmatched. This CDR3 is built from 14 residues.

In nucleotides, the CDR3 is TGTGCCAGCAGTAGGACAGGGGTACCTGGAAACACCATATATTTT. This translates into CASSRTGVPGNTIYF. V is TRBV6-5 and J is TRBJ1-3, with 9 bases that match TRBD1. V lost 5 bases and J lost 2; bases outside the gene matches: 4. CDR1 and CDR2 from the germline V gene are MNHEY and SVGAGI. CDR3 length: 15 amino acids.

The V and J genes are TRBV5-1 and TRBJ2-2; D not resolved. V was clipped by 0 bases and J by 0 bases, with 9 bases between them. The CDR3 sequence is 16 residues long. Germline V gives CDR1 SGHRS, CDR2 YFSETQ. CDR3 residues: CASSLVPGANTGELFF. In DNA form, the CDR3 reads TGCGCCAGCAGCTTGGTTCCAGGTGCGAACACCGGGGAGCTGTTTTTT.

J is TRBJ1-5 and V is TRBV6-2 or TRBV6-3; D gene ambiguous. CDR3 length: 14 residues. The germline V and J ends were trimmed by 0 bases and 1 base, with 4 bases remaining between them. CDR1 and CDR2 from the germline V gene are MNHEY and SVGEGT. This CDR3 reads CASSYSGSNQPQHF. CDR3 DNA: TGTGCCAGCAGTTACTCCGGGAGCAATCAGCCCCAGCATTTT.

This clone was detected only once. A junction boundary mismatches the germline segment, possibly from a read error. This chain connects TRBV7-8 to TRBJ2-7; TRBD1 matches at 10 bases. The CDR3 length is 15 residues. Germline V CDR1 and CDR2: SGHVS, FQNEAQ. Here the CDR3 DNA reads TGTGCCAGCAGCATAGCCGGGACAGGGGCCTACGAGCAGTACTTC. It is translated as CASSIAGTGAYEQYF.